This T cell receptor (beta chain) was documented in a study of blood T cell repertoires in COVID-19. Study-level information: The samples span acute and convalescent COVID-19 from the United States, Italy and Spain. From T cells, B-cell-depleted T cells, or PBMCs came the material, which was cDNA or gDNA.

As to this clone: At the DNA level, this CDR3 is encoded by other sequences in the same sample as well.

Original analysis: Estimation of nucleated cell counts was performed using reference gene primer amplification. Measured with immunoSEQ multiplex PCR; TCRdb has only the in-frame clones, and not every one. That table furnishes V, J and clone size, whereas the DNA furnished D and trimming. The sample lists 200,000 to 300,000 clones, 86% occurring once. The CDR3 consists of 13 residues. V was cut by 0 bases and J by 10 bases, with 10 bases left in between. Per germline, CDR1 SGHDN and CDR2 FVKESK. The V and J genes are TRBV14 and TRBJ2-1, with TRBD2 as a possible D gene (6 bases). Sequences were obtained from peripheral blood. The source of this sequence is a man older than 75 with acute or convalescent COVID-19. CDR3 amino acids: CASSQDLGGEQFF. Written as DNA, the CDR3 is TGTGCCAGCAGCCAAGATCTCGGAGGGGAGCAGTTCTTC.